This T cell receptor (beta chain) was found in a study of Ad26.COV2.S vaccination and SARS-CoV-2 variants. Study-wide background: By the intramuscular route, Ad26.COV2.S was given once, or twice 56 days apart.

Assay: immunoSEQ multiplex PCR; the TCRdb copy retains only in-frame clones and omits some. The data contain around 400,000 clones, around 90% of them singletons. Treatment: roughly 19 received Ad26.COV2.S at low or high dose, single or two shots; about 5 received placebo; per-sample allocation not given. Sampling occurred on day 63 after the first vaccine or placebo injection. Germline V gives CDR1 LGHDT, CDR2 YNNKEL (reference sequence). This CDR3 spans 15 amino acids. Trimming removed 4 bases from V and 2 bases from J, with 15 bases in between. The sequenced sample was peripheral blood, obtained in a trial of Ad26.COV2.S vaccine versus placebo. This TCR derives from a person aged 18-65 years who received the Ad26.COV2.S COVID-19 vaccine or a placebo. J is TRBJ2-7 and V is TRBV3-1 (or the pseudogene TRBV3-2), with D perhaps TRBD1 (6 bases). This chain's CDR3 is CASSRGTNPTYEQYF. DNA for the CDR3: TGTGCCAGCAGCCGTGGGACAAACCCCACCTACGAGCAGTACTTC.